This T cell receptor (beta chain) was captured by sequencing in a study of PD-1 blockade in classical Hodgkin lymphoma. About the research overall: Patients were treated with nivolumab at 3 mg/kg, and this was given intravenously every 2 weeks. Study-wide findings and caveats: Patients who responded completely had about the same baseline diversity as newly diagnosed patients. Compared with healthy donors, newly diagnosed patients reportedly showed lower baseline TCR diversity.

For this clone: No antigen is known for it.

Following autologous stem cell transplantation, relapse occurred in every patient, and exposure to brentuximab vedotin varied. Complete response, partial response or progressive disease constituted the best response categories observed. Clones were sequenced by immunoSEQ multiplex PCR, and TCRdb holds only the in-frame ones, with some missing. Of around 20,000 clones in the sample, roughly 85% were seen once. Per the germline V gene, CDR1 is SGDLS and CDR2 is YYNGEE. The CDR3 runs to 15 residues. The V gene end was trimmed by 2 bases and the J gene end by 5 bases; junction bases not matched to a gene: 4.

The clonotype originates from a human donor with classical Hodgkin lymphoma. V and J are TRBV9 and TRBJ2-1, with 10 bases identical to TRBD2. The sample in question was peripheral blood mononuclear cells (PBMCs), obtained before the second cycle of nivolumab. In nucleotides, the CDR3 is TGTGCCAGCAGCGTCATAGCGGGGGGCCACAATGAGCAGTTCTTC. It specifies CASSVIAGGHNEQFF.